This passage covers 15 T cell receptor beta chains from one sample sequenced in a study of shared clonotypes between healthy human individuals. Some clones are missing from TCRdb's copy, which holds only in-frame ones; the method was immunoSEQ multiplex PCR. The data hold approximately 2.1 million clones, with about 92% observed a single time. Sequenced: naive CD4+ T cells from PBMCs. Subset: CD45RA+ positively selected. These receptors originate from a man aged 18 to 29 in good health. Some clones in this sample may be carry-over from other donors' samples.

The chain employs TRBV27 and TRBJ2-7; possibly TRBD2 for D (5 bases). V gave up 4 bases and J gave up 7 bases, with 11 bases separating them. Germline CDR1 MNHEY, CDR2 SMNVEV (reference sequence). The CDR3 runs to 12 residues. CDR3 amino acids: CASSSRGHEQYF. As DNA, the CDR3 is TGTGCCAGCAGTTCCCGGGGTCATGAGCAGTACTTC.

This chain uses TRBV28 with TRBJ2-7, with D perhaps being TRBD1 or TRBD2 (5 bases each). This CDR3 comprises 14 residues. Looked up from germline, CDR1 is MDHEN and CDR2 is SYDVKM. V shed 6 bases and J shed 6 bases, with 18 bases lying between them. CDR3 sequence (DNA): TGTGCCAGCAGCAGGTCGGCTGGGACCGCCGAGCAGTACTTC. Translating gives CASSRSAGTAEQYF.

This clone was detected once. The chain combines TRBV28 with TRBJ2-7, with 10 bases aligning to TRBD2. The germline gives CDR1 MDHEN, CDR2 SYDVKM. V lost 8 bases to trimming and J lost 0 bases; unmatched junction nucleotides: 4. The CDR3 is made up of 14 amino acids. CDR3 region: CASGSSGSSYEQYF. CDR3 sequence (DNA): TGTGCCAGCGGATCTAGCGGGAGCTCCTACGAGCAGTACTTC.

This chain uses TRBV4-1 with TRBJ2-7; D remains ambiguous. Trimming cost V 1 base and J 0 bases, with 10 bases left between them. This CDR3 is 15 amino acids long. From germline, CDR1 is MGHRA and CDR2 YSYEKL. The CDR3 is CASSQVMGSSYEQYF. In DNA, the CDR3 is TGCGCCAGCAGCCAAGTGATGGGTAGCTCCTACGAGCAGTACTTC.

This chain uses TRBV19 with TRBJ1-1; D not resolved. Trimming removed 5 bases at V and 8 bases at J, with 12 bases between. This CDR3 contains 12 residues. CDR1 and CDR2 from the germline V gene are LNHDA and SQIVND (reference sequence). CDR3 DNA: TGTGCCAGTAGTCAGATTTGGGGAGAAGCTTTCTTT. Translating gives CASSQIWGEAFF.

The CDR3, as DNA: TGTGCCAGCAGCCAAGATGGGGGGCTACCTGAAGCTTTCTTT. It codes for CASSQDGGLPEAFF. The genes are TRBV4-2 and TRBJ1-1, with D perhaps matching TRBD1 (6 bases). From germline, CDR1 is LGHNA and CDR2 YNFKEQ. Trimming cost V 0 bases and J 6 bases, with 11 bases left between them. The CDR3 sequence is 14 residues long.

V usage is TRBV4-1 and J usage is TRBJ1-2, with D uncertain. The germline CDR1 and CDR2 sequences are MGHRA and YSYEKL. CDR3 length equals 15 residues. Trimming removed 1 base at V and 4 bases at J, with 13 bases between. Written as DNA, the CDR3 is TGCGCCAGCAGCCAAGGCACGGTGGGCCCCTATGGCTACACCTTC. Translating it yields CASSQGTVGPYGYTF.

V usage is TRBV30 and J usage is TRBJ1-4; tentative D call: TRBD1 (5 bases). Trimming removed 2 bases from V and 7 bases from J, with 14 bases in between. Per the germline V gene, CDR1 is GTSNPN and CDR2 is SVGIG (reference sequence). The CDR3 spans 14 residues. The CDR3 region is CAWSLSGTSEKLFF. For the CDR3, the DNA is TGTGCCTGGAGTTTATCAGGGACCAGTGAAAAACTGTTTTTT.

This clone has more than one count but fewer than ten. The V and J genes are TRBV18 and TRBJ1-5; 8 positions match TRBD1. Germline CDR1 KGHSH, CDR2 LQKENI. The CDR3 consists of 13 residues. V gave up 3 bases and J gave up 13 bases; unmatched junction bases: 8. The CDR3 sequence is CASSPDRQGNQHF. DNA for the CDR3: TGTGCCAGCTCACCGGACCGACAGGGGAATCAGCATTTT.

The chain joins TRBV5-1 to TRBJ2-3; TRBD2 might be the D (6 bases). CDR3 length equals 16 residues. The ends were cut back, 3 bases at V and 5 bases at J, with 19 bases in the middle. Germline CDR1 and CDR2: SGHRS and YFSETQ. This CDR3 reads CASSSSQEGRGDTQYF. The CDR3, as DNA: TGCGCCAGCAGCTCTAGTCAGGAGGGCCGCGGAGATACGCAGTATTTT.

The V call is TRBV6-5, the J call TRBJ2-2, with 7 positions matching TRBD1. The CDR3 is 16 amino acids. V lost 0 bases, J lost 5 bases, and 6 bases stayed unmatched. Per the germline V gene, CDR1 is MNHEY and CDR2 is SVGAGI. CDR3 DNA: TGTGCCAGCAGTTACTCGGGCACAGGGGATACCGGGGAGCTGTTTTTT. Its translation: CASSYSGTGDTGELFF.

V usage is TRBV28 and J usage is TRBJ1-5; TRBD1 aligns across 9 bases. Per the germline V gene, CDR1 is MDHEN and CDR2 is SYDVKM. V lost 3 bases and J lost 7; bases outside the gene matches: 7. The CDR3 runs 15 residues. CDR3 amino acids: CASSFVTGGRQPQHF. CDR3 sequence (DNA): TGTGCCAGCAGTTTTGTGACAGGGGGTCGGCAGCCCCAGCATTTT.

V is TRBV28 and J is TRBJ1-1; D remains unclear. Germline V gene lookup returns CDR1 MDHEN and CDR2 SYDVKM. Trimming left V 0 bases short and J 5 bases short, with 7 bases between. CDR3 length: 13 amino acids. The chain's CDR3 is CASSLWAGTEAFF. In DNA form, the CDR3 reads TGTGCCAGCAGTTTATGGGCCGGGACTGAAGCTTTCTTT.

This sequence joins TRBV6-5 and TRBJ1-4, with unresolved D. In germline, CDR1 is MNHEY, CDR2 SVGAGI. This CDR3 region has 14 residues. The V end lost 5 bases, the J end lost 0 bases, and 7 bases lay between the germline ends. CDR3 DNA sequence: TGTGCCAGCAGTAGCAGCTCAACTAATGAAAAACTGTTTTTT. Protein sequence: CASSSSSTNEKLFF.

J is TRBJ1-5 and V is TRBV27, with D unclear. The germline V and J ends were trimmed by 10 bases and 0 bases, with 7 bases remaining between them. The germline CDR1 and CDR2 sequences are MNHEY and SMNVEV (reference sequence). The CDR3 length is 12 residues. The CDR3 here is CATSYSNQPQHF. The CDR3 DNA follows: TGTGCCACCTCCTATAGCAATCAGCCCCAGCATTTT.